The rows below give T cell receptor beta chains drawn from one sample of a study of T cell repertoires in cytomegalovirus infection. TCRdb re-called the reads through MiXCR, storing one row per CDR3 protein. The sample yields approximately 250,000 distinct CDR3 sequences, around 6.2% seen once. Sequenced material: PBMCs. The origin of the receptors is a human donor in good health (CMV status not recorded). Some clones in this sample may be carry-over from other donors' samples. Both conserved end residues are part of each CDR3. A D gene is named only where the DNA matches it firmly. Only part of the rows carry a size: once, few, many, or a class if the clone is expanded.

abundance	d_gene	v_gene	j_gene	CDR3aa	CDR3nt
many	-	TRBV7-2	TRBJ2-7	CASSLAGGTVVEQYF	TGTGCCAGCAGCTTAGCCGGGGGCACGGTAGTCGAGCAGTACTTC
many	-	TRBV11-2	TRBJ1-6	CASSLNFRGAANSPLHF	TGTGCCAGCAGCTTAAATTTCCGGGGGGCGGCTAATTCACCCCTCCACTTT
many	-	TRBV7-2	TRBJ2-7	CASSLRHEQYF	TGTGCCAGCAGCTTACGCCACGAGCAGTACTTC
few	TRBD2	TRBV6-6	TRBJ2-1	CASRLKRESYNEQFF	TGTGCCAGCAGGCTGAAGCGGGAATCCTACAATGAGCAGTTCTTC
many	-	TRBV19	TRBJ2-7	CASSMRGLGAVGYYEQYF	TGTGCCAGTAGTATGCGAGGCCTTGGGGCAGTTGGATACTACGAGCAGTACTTC
many	TRBD1	TRBV11-2	TRBJ2-7	CASSWDRGFEQYF	TGTGCCAGCAGCTGGGACAGGGGATTCGAGCAGTACTTC
many	-	TRBV9	TRBJ1-1	CASTKEGDGNTEAFF	TGTGCCAGCACTAAAGAGGGGGACGGTAACACTGAAGCTTTCTTT
many	-	TRBV4-1	TRBJ2-5	CASSEDAIGTTQYF	TGCGCCAGCAGCGAAGATGCCATAGGGACGACCCAGTACTTC
many	TRBD1	TRBV5-6	TRBJ1-4	CASGSGTGIEKLFF	TGTGCCAGCGGTTCCGGGACAGGGATAGAAAAACTGTTTTTT
many	TRBD2	TRBV30	TRBJ2-1	CAWSLWLAGGPVWNNEQFF	TGTGCCTGGAGTTTATGGCTAGCGGGGGGGCCAGTCTGGAACAATGAGCAGTTCTTC
many	TRBD2	TRBV11-3	TRBJ2-1	CASSLGAGGLDNEQFF	TGTGCCAGCAGCTTAGGTGCGGGGGGGCTGGATAATGAGCAGTTCTTC
many	TRBD2	TRBV7-8	TRBJ2-7	CASSLTSGVYEQYF	TGTGCCAGCAGCTTAACTAGCGGAGTCTACGAGCAGTACTTC
few	-	TRBV4-1	TRBJ2-3	CASSQALTRESDTQYF	TGCGCCAGCAGCCAAGCTTTAACTAGGGAGTCCGATACGCAGTATTTT
-	TRBD1	TRBV6-2/TRBV6-3	TRBJ2-5	CASCRDRDQETQYF	TGTGCCAGCTGCCGGGACAGGGACCAAGAGACCCAGTACTTC
many	-	TRBV28	TRBJ1-5	CASSLRQSYSNQPQHF	TGTGCCAGCAGTTTAAGGCAATCATATAGCAATCAGCCCCAGCATTTT
many	TRBD2	TRBV20-1	TRBJ2-1	CSAMRGGPYNEQFF	TGCAGTGCTATGCGGGGGGGCCCCTACAATGAGCAGTTCTTC
many	-	TRBV6-5	TRBJ1-5	CASSTLNNQPQHF	TGTGCCAGCAGTACCTTGAACAATCAGCCCCAGCATTTT
many	TRBD1	TRBV6-2/TRBV6-3	TRBJ2-2	CASSSLDRGLSGTGELFF	TGTGCCAGCAGTTCCCTGGACAGGGGGCTTTCGGGCACCGGGGAGCTGTTTTTT
many	TRBD2	TRBV19	TRBJ2-7	CASSIAGGPNEQYF	TGTGCCAGTAGTATAGCGGGGGGGCCGAACGAGCAGTACTTC
many	-	TRBV6-5	TRBJ2-1	CASSYRPGGPNEQFF	TGTGCCAGCAGTTACAGGCCAGGGGGGCCGAATGAGCAGTTCTTC
many	-	TRBV7-2	TRBJ1-5	CASSLSSNQPQHF	TGTGCCAGCAGCTTAAGTAGCAATCAGCCCCAGCATTTT
many	TRBD1	TRBV28	TRBJ2-2	CASSRDSVGELFF	TGTGCCAGCAGTCGGGACAGCGTCGGGGAGCTGTTTTTT
few	TRBD1	TRBV29-1	TRBJ2-3	CSVRTGSTDTQYF	TGCAGCGTTAGGACAGGGAGCACAGATACGCAGTATTTT
many	-	TRBV5-5	TRBJ2-1	CASQGNEQFF	TGTGCCAGTCAGGGCAATGAGCAGTTCTTC
many	TRBD1	TRBV11-2	TRBJ2-5	CASSIGQGLETQYF	TGTGCCAGCAGCATCGGACAGGGTCTGGAGACCCAGTACTTC
many	-	TRBV6-2/TRBV6-3	TRBJ1-5	CASSIQDRDQPQHF	TGTGCCAGCAGCATACAGGACCGCGATCAGCCCCAGCATTTT
many	-	TRBV7-2	TRBJ1-5	CASSLGGAPNQPQHF	TGTGCCAGCAGCCTCGGCGGGGCTCCGAATCAGCCCCAGCATTTT
many	TRBD2	TRBV9	TRBJ2-1	CASSGYSGGAGEQFF	TGTGCCAGCAGCGGTTACAGCGGGGGGGCAGGTGAGCAGTTCTTC
many	-	TRBV2	TRBJ1-3	CASSPYTGISGNTIYF	TGTGCCAGCAGTCCGTATACAGGGATCTCTGGAAACACCATATATTTT